The count of the clone carrying this TCR beta chain is one. Antigen unknown. The CDR3 runs 15 residues. Germline values: CDR1 SGDLS, CDR2 YYNGEE. Trimming cost V 2 bases and J 3 bases, with 15 bases left between them. The data are from a study of graft-versus-host responses after intestinal transplantation. About the study: Each recipient received anti-thymocyte globulin induction, then tacrolimus and steroids for 2 to 4 years. Study-wide results and limits: Recipient marrow held GvH clones, some first seen in ileum or blood.

Data came from immunoSEQ multiplex PCR; TCRdb stores just in-frame clones and leaves some out. Seen here are about 71,000 clones, 90% observed once, and the top ten hold roughly 1.3%. This chain uses TRBV9 with TRBJ2-7; D might be TRBD2 (7 bases). Sequencing was performed on unstimulated CD8+ T cells sorted from spleen or lymph node cells, taken before intestinal transplant. This TCR came from a human donor who received an intestinal transplant. The CDR3 loop reads CASSVGRGAGYEQYF. The CDR3 DNA follows: TGTGCCAGCAGCGTCGGCCGGGGGGCGGGCTACGAGCAGTACTTC.